This entry lists 13 T cell receptor beta chains sequenced from one sample in a study of breast tumors, draining lymph nodes, adjacent tissues. Breast cancer patients provided tissue from their axillary draining lymph nodes. TCRdb itself ran the multiplex PCR reads through MiXCR, one entry per CDR3 protein. The sample consists of roughly 130,000 distinct CDR3 sequences, about 33% of them appearing once. The source material was axillary lymph node tissue. Source of these receptors: a female donor with breast cancer. Some clones in this sample may be carry-over from other donors' samples.

This clonotype was recorded at least ten times. This chain connects TRBV3-1 to TRBJ1-2, with 7 nucleotides matching TRBD1. Trimming took 4 bases from V and 8 from J; bases not matched to a gene: 7. CDR3 length: 13 residues. Germline-derived CDR1 and CDR2 are LGHDT and YNNKEL (reference sequence). The DNA of the CDR3 is TGTGCCAGCAGCCCCCTGACAGGGAACGGCTACACCTTC. This sequence encodes CASSPLTGNGYTF.

In this sample, this clonotype turned up a few times. This sequence joins TRBV27 and TRBJ1-2, with a weak D call TRBD1 (5 bases). The CDR3 spans 17 residues. Trimming pared 3 bases from V and 7 bases from J, leaving 24 bases between. Germline CDR1 and CDR2: MNHEY and SMNVEV (reference sequence). The CDR3 DNA sequence: TGTGCCAGCAGTTTTCTCCCCACGGGACCTACGGGAGGTGGCTACACCTTC. This gives the protein CASSFLPTGPTGGGYTF.

The chain employs TRBV7-9 and TRBJ2-3; 12 bases align to TRBD1. V was pared by 5 bases and J by 2 bases, with 2 bases of the junction left unmatched. The CDR3 length is 15 residues. Per germline, CDR1 SEHNR and CDR2 FQNEAQ (reference sequence). The CDR3 coding sequence is TGTGCCAGCAGCGGGACAGGGGGCCACACAGATACGCAGTATTTT. Translation gives CASSGTGGHTDTQYF.

This clonotype was picked up many times. This chain joins TRBV11-2 and TRBJ2-2, with TRBD2 as a possible D gene (5 bases). There are 14 residues in the CDR3. Per the germline V gene, CDR1 is SGHAT and CDR2 is FQNNGV. V lost 8 bases, J lost 7 bases, and 17 bases lay in between. The CDR3 DNA reads as TGTGCCAGCCCTGGAATGACGGCGGGCGGGGAGCTGTTTTTT. This translates into CASPGMTAGGELFF.

The genes are TRBV5-5 and TRBJ1-2, with D perhaps TRBD1 (6 bases). Germline V gene sequence: CDR1 SGHKS, CDR2 YYEKEE (reference sequence). V was shortened by 4 bases and J by 8 bases, with 15 bases between the two germline ends. CDR3 size: 13 residues. The CDR3 here is CASSGVGGLGYTF. The CDR3 coding sequence is TGTGCCAGCAGCGGAGTGGGGGGGCTCGGCTACACCTTC.

The J gene is TRBJ1-4, the V gene TRBV5-5; weak D call: TRBD1 (5 bases). V was clipped by 4 bases and J by 5 bases, with 9 bases between them. The V gene's germline CDR1 is SGHKS and CDR2 YYEKEE (reference sequence). This CDR3 region has 13 residues. Here the CDR3 DNA reads TGTGCCAGCAGCAGGGGCGTAAATGAAAAACTGTTTTTT. Translated: CASSRGVNEKLFF. The full variable domain, with the rest looked up from reference TRBV5-5 and TRBJ1-4, is DAGVTQSPTHLIKTRGQQVTLRCSPISGHKSVSWYQQVLGQGPQFIFQYYEKEERGRGNFPDRFSARQFPNYSSELNVNALLLGDSALYLCASSRGVNEKLFFGSGTQLSVL.

At least ten counts were recorded for this clonotype. The chain combines TRBV11-2 with TRBJ2-7, with D possibly called TRBD1 or TRBD2 (6 bases each). CDR3 size: 17 residues. CDR1 is SGHAT and CDR2 is FQNNGV in the germline V gene. V lost 2 bases and J lost 4, with 21 bases in between. CDR3 nucleotides: TGTGCCAGCAGCTTAAATAGGGGACCGGGGGCTCAGTACGAGCAGTACGTC. Amino acids: CASSLNRGPGAQYEQYV.

The table lists this clonotype with many counts. The gene calls are TRBV5-4 and TRBJ2-1, with 8 bases identical to TRBD2. This CDR3 comprises 19 residues. Germline assignment: CDR1 SGHNT and CDR2 YYREEE (reference sequence). Trimming removed 4 bases from V and 0 bases from J; junction bases left unmatched: 15. CDR3 in amino acids: CASSRLGGGSLSSYNEQFF. The CDR3 DNA reads as TGTGCCAGCAGCCGCCTCGGCGGGGGGTCGCTGAGCTCCTACAATGAGCAGTTCTTC.

This clonotype was observed many times. The J gene is TRBJ2-3, the V gene TRBV6-2 or TRBV6-3; possible D gene TRBD2, 5 bases. CDR1 is MNHEY, CDR2 SVGEGT, per germline. Trimming pared 4 bases from V and 13 bases from J, leaving 15 bases between. CDR3 length: 12 residues. DNA of the CDR3: TGTGCCAGCAGTTTTGTCGGGGAGAGGGAGTATTTT. This codes for CASSFVGEREYF.

The J gene is TRBJ1-1, the V gene TRBV4-1; unclear D gene. This CDR3 has 14 residues. V shed 3 bases and J shed 1 base, with 9 bases lying between them. Germline V CDR1 and CDR2: MGHRA, YSYEKL. CDR3 residues: CASSHLTGNTEAFF. The CDR3 DNA reads as TGCGCCAGCAGCCACCTAACGGGGAACACTGAAGCTTTCTTT.

This clonotype was seen many times. V usage is TRBV10-3 and J usage is TRBJ1-5; D ambiguous. The germline V gene has CDR1 ENHRY and CDR2 SYGVKD. Between the trimmed V and J ends, which lost 6 bases and 7 bases, there was a span of 13 bases. The length of the CDR3 is 13 residues. The CDR3 reads CAIRAGLSQPQHF. The DNA of the CDR3 is TGTGCCATCAGAGCTGGTCTTTCGCAGCCCCAGCATTTT.

CDR3 nucleotide sequence: TGTGCCAGCAGCGCTACGGGACCCCGGACCGGGGAGCTGTTTTTT. Amino acids: CASSATGPRTGELFF. V is TRBV5-4 and J is TRBJ2-2; either TRBD1 or TRBD2 may fit D (5 bases each). Trimming cost V 4 bases and J 5 bases, with 15 bases left between them. The length of the CDR3 is 15 residues. The V gene's germline CDR1 is SGHNT and CDR2 YYREEE (reference sequence).

This clonotype was recorded a few times. A much larger clone lies a single base off, so this may be a read error. The chain is built from TRBV6-5 and TRBJ1-2; unclear D gene. This CDR3 comprises 13 residues. Trimming left V 6 bases short and J 1 base short, with 9 bases between. Germline assignment: CDR1 MNHEY and CDR2 SVGAGI. The CDR3 DNA follows: TGTGCCAGCAGGCTCGACCTTAACTATGGCTACACCTTC. Amino acids: CASRLDLNYGYTF.